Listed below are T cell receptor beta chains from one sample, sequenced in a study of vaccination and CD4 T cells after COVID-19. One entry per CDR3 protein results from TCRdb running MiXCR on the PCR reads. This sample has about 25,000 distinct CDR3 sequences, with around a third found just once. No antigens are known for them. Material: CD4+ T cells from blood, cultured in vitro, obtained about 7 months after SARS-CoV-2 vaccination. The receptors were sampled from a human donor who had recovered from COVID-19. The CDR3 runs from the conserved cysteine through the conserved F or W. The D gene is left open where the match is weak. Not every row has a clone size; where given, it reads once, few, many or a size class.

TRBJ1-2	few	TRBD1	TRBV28	CASSGTGTLGYGYTF	TGTGCCAGCAGTGGGACAGGTACCCTCGGCTATGGCTACACCTTC
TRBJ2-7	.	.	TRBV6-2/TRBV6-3	CASSTDRNSYEQYF	TGTGCCAGCAGTACAGACAGGAACTCCTACGAGCAGTACTTC
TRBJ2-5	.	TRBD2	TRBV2	CASSEAGAGDGRTQYF	TGTGCCAGCAGTGAAGCTGGAGCGGGAGATGGGAGGACCCAGTACTTC
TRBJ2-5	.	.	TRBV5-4	CASSSFQETQYF	TGTGCCAGCAGCTCGTTCCAAGAGACCCAGTACTTC
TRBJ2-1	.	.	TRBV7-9	CASSFLLNEQFF	TGTGCCAGCAGCTTCTTATTGAATGAGCAGTTCTTC
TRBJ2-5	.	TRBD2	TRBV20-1	CSARDTASGQETQYF	TGCAGTGCTAGAGATACGGCTAGCGGTCAAGAGACCCAGTACTTC
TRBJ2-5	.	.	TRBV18	CASSPQTGNQETQYF	TGTGCCAGCTCACCACAAACAGGAAATCAAGAGACCCAGTACTTC
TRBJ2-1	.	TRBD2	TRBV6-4	CASSETGTSPQFF	TGTGCCAGCAGTGAAACCGGGACTAGCCCCCAGTTCTTC
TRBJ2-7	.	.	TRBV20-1	CSARLIRGTLYEQYF	TGCAGTGCTAGACTTATTAGGGGAACCCTCTACGAGCAGTACTTC
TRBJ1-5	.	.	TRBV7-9	CASSQSKISNQPQHF	TGTGCCAGCAGCCAATCCAAGATTAGCAATCAGCCCCAGCATTTT
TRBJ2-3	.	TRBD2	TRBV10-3	CAISESGRGGTDTQYF	TGTGCCATCAGTGAGTCCGGACGGGGGGGGACAGATACGCAGTATTTT
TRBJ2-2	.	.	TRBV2	CASSELGGAGELFF	TGTGCCAGCAGTGAGCTAGGGGGGGCCGGGGAGCTGTTTTTT
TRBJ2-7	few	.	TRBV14	CASSQAFGGGRAYEQYF	TGTGCCAGCAGCCAAGCGTTCGGGGGCGGGAGAGCTTACGAGCAGTACTTC
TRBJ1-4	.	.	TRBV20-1	CSANGQNTEKLFF	TGCAGTGCAAATGGACAGAACACTGAAAAACTGTTTTTT
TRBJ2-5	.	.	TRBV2	CASSGQQETQYF	TGTGCCAGCAGTGGGCAGCAAGAGACCCAGTACTTC
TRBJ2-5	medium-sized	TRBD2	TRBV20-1	CSARVSRLAGGLGGETQYF	TGCAGTGCTAGAGTTTCGAGGCTAGCGGGAGGGCTGGGGGGAGAGACCCAGTACTTC
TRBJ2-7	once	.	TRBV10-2	CASSAPPGRAPYEQYF	TGCGCCAGCAGTGCCCCCCCTGGGCGGGCGCCTTACGAGCAGTACTTC
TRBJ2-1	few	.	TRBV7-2	CASLGRGPNNEQFF	TGTGCCAGCCTCGGGAGGGGGCCTAACAATGAGCAGTTCTTC
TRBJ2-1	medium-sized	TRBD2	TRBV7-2	CASSSGLADNEQFF	TGTGCCAGCAGCTCGGGACTAGCGGACAATGAGCAGTTCTTC
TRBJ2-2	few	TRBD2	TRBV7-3	CASSLSPSGATGELFF	TGTGCCAGCAGCTTAAGTCCTAGCGGGGCCACCGGGGAGCTGTTTTTT
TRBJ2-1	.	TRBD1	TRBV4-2	CASSTRQGSYNEQFF	TGTGCCAGCAGCACCCGACAGGGGTCCTACAATGAGCAGTTCTTC
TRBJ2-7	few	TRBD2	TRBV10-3	CAISESKAGSHSYEQYF	TGTGCCATCAGTGAGTCGAAAGCGGGGTCCCACTCCTACGAGCAGTACTTC
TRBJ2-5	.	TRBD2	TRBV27	CASSSSGLAFSSYQETQYF	TGTGCCAGCAGTTCCTCAGGACTAGCCTTCTCGTCTTACCAAGAGACCCAGTACTTC
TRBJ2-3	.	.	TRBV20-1	CSARIGGTTDTQYF	TGCAGTGCTAGAATCGGCGGTACCACAGATACGCAGTATTTT
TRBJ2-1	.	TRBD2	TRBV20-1	CSASPGGYNEQFF	TGCAGTGCTAGTCCGGGAGGTTACAATGAGCAGTTCTTC
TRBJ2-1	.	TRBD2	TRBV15	CATSREGLAAVYNEQFF	TGTGCCACCAGCAGAGAAGGACTAGCGGCAGTCTACAATGAGCAGTTCTTC
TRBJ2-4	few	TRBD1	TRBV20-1	CSARSPGGGENIQYF	TGCAGTGCTAGATCCCCAGGGGGCGGGGAAAACATTCAGTACTTC
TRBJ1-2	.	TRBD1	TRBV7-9	CASSLAQAGGGYTF	TGTGCCAGCAGCTTAGCGCAGGCAGGGGGTGGCTACACCTTC
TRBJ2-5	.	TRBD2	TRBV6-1	CASKGEGKTQYF	TGTGCCAGCAAAGGGGAGGGGAAGACCCAGTACTTC
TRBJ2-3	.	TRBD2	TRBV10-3	CAINRAGGPEDTQYF	TGTGCCATCAATCGAGCGGGAGGGCCGGAGGATACGCAGTATTTT
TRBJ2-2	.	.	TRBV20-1	CSATQTNTGELFF	TGCAGTGCTACGCAGACGAACACCGGGGAGCTGTTTTTT
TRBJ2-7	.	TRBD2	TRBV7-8	CASSSGGWAAEQYF	TGTGCCAGCAGCTCGGGAGGATGGGCGGCGGAGCAGTACTTC
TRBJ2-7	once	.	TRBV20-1	CSARSDSGYEQYF	TGCAGTGCCCGGTCGGACTCCGGCTACGAGCAGTACTTC
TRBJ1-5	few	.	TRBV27	CASSRGSRDNQPQHF	TGTGCCAGCAGCCGGGGGTCCCGGGATAATCAGCCCCAGCATTTT
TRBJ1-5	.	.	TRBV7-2	CASSLGRIGNQPQHF	TGTGCCAGCAGCTTAGGCCGGATTGGCAATCAGCCCCAGCATTTT
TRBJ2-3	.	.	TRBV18	CASSQETGPDTQYF	TGTGCCAGCTCGCAGGAGACAGGCCCAGATACGCAGTATTTT
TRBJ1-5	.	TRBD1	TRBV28	CASSLIDRASNQPQHF	TGTGCCAGCAGTCTAATAGACAGGGCTAGCAATCAGCCCCAGCATTTT
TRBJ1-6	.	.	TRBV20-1	CSAREPEGTWNSPLHF	TGCAGTGCTAGAGAGCCGGAAGGTACATGGAATTCACCCCTCCACTTT
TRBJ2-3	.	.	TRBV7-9	CASLRGTDTQYF	TGTGCCAGCTTACGGGGCACAGATACGCAGTATTTT
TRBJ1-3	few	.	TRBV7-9	CASSLAGTGNTIYF	TGTGCCAGCAGCTTAGCTGGGACTGGAAACACCATATATTTT
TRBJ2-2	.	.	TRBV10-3	CAISEESGELFF	TGTGCCATCTCGGAGGAGTCCGGGGAGCTGTTTTTT
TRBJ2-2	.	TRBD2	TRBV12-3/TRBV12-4	CASKWAGEGGELFF	TGTGCCAGCAAATGGGCGGGAGAAGGCGGGGAGCTGTTTTTT
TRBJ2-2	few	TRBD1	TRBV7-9	CASSRNRGLTTGELFF	TGTGCCAGCAGCCGAAACAGGGGGCTTACCACCGGGGAGCTGTTTTTT
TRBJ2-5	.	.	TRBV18	CASSSGVFETQYF	TGTGCCAGCTCATCGGGAGTCTTCGAGACCCAGTACTTC
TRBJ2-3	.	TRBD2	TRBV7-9	CASSLAAGWWLAGGRDTQYF	TGTGCCAGCAGCTTAGCGGCAGGGTGGTGGCTAGCGGGAGGCCGAGATACGCAGTATTTT
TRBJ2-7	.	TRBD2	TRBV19	CASSTGLPTSYEQYF	TGTGCCAGTAGCACGGGACTACCAACATCCTACGAGCAGTACTTC
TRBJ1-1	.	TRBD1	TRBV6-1	CASQKGTGRVGVTEAFF	TGTGCCAGCCAGAAAGGGACAGGGAGGGTAGGAGTCACTGAAGCTTTCTTT
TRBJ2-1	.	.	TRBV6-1	CASHTGGGVSYNEQFF	TGTGCCAGCCATACGGGGGGCGGAGTGTCCTACAATGAGCAGTTCTTC
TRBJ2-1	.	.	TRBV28	CAEGGVRDEQFF	TGTGCCGAAGGAGGAGTTCGGGATGAGCAGTTCTTC
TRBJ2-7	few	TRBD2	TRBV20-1	CSVSTSGRENHF	TGCAGTGTCTCGACTAGCGGGAGGGAGAACCACTTC
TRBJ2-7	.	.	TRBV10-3	CAAAGNDEQYF	TGTGCCGCAGCCGGTAATGACGAGCAGTACTTC
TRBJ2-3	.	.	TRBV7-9	CASSLGGFAGTDTQYF	TGTGCCAGCAGCTTAGGGGGGTTCGCCGGCACAGATACGCAGTATTTT
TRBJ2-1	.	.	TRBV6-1	CASRANKGGPNGNEQFF	TGTGCCAGCAGGGCAAATAAGGGGGGTCCCAATGGGAATGAGCAGTTCTTC
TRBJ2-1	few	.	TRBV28	CASSLLNEQFF	TGTGCCAGCAGTTTACTCAATGAGCAGTTCTTC